The 4 T cell receptor beta chains listed next were all sequenced from one sample in a study of cytomegalovirus exposure and HLA in healthy donors. The PCR had 60 Vbeta and 13 Jbeta primers. Generated by immunoSEQ multiplex PCR, the TCRdb table keeps only in-frame clones and is missing some. The sample lists about 78,000 clones, approximately 72% seen once, with 8.5% to 14% in the top ten. Sequencing was performed on PBMCs. All receptors derive from a woman aged 40 to 50 in good health and CMV-seropositive.

This clone was picked up one time. This sequence joins TRBV5-6 and TRBJ2-1; 15 positions match TRBD2. The ends lost 4 bases at V and 4 bases at J; junction bases unmatched: 9. Per germline, CDR1 SGHDT and CDR2 YYEEEE. This CDR3 has 18 amino acids. The CDR3 loop is CASSRGTSGRSLYNEQFF. The CDR3 nucleotides are TGTGCCAGCAGCAGAGGGACTAGCGGGAGGTCCCTTTACAATGAGCAGTTCTTC.

In DNA, the CDR3 is TGTGCCTGGAGTGACCTGGGACTAGCGGGATCCTCCTACAATGAGCAGTTCTTC. It specifies CAWSDLGLAGSSYNEQFF. The chain couples TRBV30 to TRBJ2-1, with 13 bases matching TRBD2. The CDR3 extends over 18 amino acids. V was pared by 1 base and J by 0 bases, with 6 bases of the junction left unmatched. Germline CDR1 GTSNPN, CDR2 SVGIG (reference sequence).

The genes are TRBV5-1 and TRBJ2-1, with 9 bases that match TRBD2. This CDR3 contains 15 residues. Germline trimming cut 2 bases from V and 7 bases from J; bases unmatched to any gene: 7. The V gene's germline CDR1 is SGHRS and CDR2 YFSETQ. This chain's CDR3 is CASSFVASGNNEQFF. The CDR3 DNA reads TGCGCCAGCAGCTTTGTGGCTAGCGGGAATAATGAGCAGTTCTTC.

This clone was observed a few times. The chain uses TRBV6-1 and TRBJ1-1, with TRBD1 matching over 8 bases. CDR1 is MNHNS, CDR2 SASEGT, per germline. The trim removed 3 bases at V and 10 bases at J, leaving 10 bases unmatched. The CDR3 loop spans 14 amino acids. CDR3 residues: CASSDVGQGARAFF. The CDR3 DNA reads as TGTGCCAGCAGTGATGTGGGGCAGGGGGCGCGAGCTTTCTTT.